This T cell receptor (beta chain) appears in the sequencing data of a study of regulatory T cells in long-lasting Graves disease. Notes on the study in general: Lower TCR diversity characterized persistent Graves' patients relative to newly diagnosed patients.

This CDR3 is 16 amino acids long. The V gene end was trimmed by 0 bases and the J gene end by 4 bases; junction bases not matched to a gene: 6. The germline gives CDR1 MNHNY, CDR2 SVGAGI (reference sequence). Time point of the sample: persistent/refractory GD, antithyroid drugs over 5 years with positive TRAb. PBMC RNA served as the TCR library source. Each of the patients was recruited from an endocrinology department situated in Xi'an, China. As to this clonotype: Its matching antigen is unknown.

In building TCR beta libraries, iRepertoire HTBI primers were used together with Arm-PCR of CDR3 regions. TCRdb re-called the multiplex PCR reads with MiXCR, one entry per CDR3 protein. The sample has approximately 470,000 distinct CDR3 sequences; around 21% are singletons. The sequencing here drew on peripheral blood mononuclear cells (PBMCs), taken when the disease was refractory, from a patient treated with antithyroid drugs. The genes are TRBV6-6 and TRBJ2-7, with TRBD2 matching 10 bases. This TCR was recovered from a female donor with Graves disease. The CDR3 coding sequence is TGTGCCAGCAGTTACTCGTTACTAGCGGGGTTATACGAGCAGTACTTC. This gives the protein CASSYSLLAGLYEQYF.